These 8 T cell receptor beta chains originate from one sample sequenced in a study of shared clonotypes between healthy human individuals. Some clones are missing from TCRdb's copy, which holds only in-frame ones; the method was immunoSEQ multiplex PCR. The sample shows approximately 2,000,000 clones, under 95% of them seen only once. Input material: naive CD4+ T cells from PBMCs. Subset indicated: CD45RA+ positively selected. The receptors were gathered from a man between 18 and 35 years old in good health. Some clones in this sample may be carry-over from other donors' samples.

This sequence joins TRBV28 and TRBJ2-1; no reliable D call. CDR3 length equals 14 residues. V lost 3 bases and J 7 bases, leaving 13 bases between the germline ends. CDR1 and CDR2 (germline): MDHEN, SYDVKM. For the CDR3, the DNA is TGTGCCAGCAGTTTTCCAGGCAGCCCTAATGAGCAGTTCTTC. Translated, it gives CASSFPGSPNEQFF. The variable domain in full, completed from reference TRBV28 and TRBJ2-1, reads DVKVTQSSRYLVKRTGEKVFLECVQDMDHENMFWYRQDPGLGLRLIYFSYDVKMKEKGDIPEGYSVSREKKERFSLILESASTNQTSMYLCASSFPGSPNEQFFGPGTRLTVL.

This clone was observed once. The chain recombines TRBV6-1 with TRBJ2-1; D unresolved. The CDR3 totals 13 residues. The V gene's germline CDR1 is MNHNS and CDR2 SASEGT. V lost 2 bases and J 4 bases, leaving 6 bases between the germline ends. The CDR3 nucleotides read TGTGCCAGCAGTGAATCCAGATACAATGAGCAGTTCTTC. It is translated as CASSESRYNEQFF.

As concerns this clone: The sample holds other DNA sequences that translate to the same CDR3. This rearrangement joins TRBV20-1 to TRBJ1-1; D call uncertain. V lost 6 bases to trimming and J lost 5 bases, with 10 bases between them. CDR1 DFQATT and CDR2 SNEGSKA come from the germline V gene (reference sequence). The CDR3 covers 11 residues. Written as DNA, the CDR3 is TGCAGTGCATCTCCAGGAACTGAAGCTTTCTTT. Translating it yields CSASPGTEAFF.

The chain employs TRBV7-9 and TRBJ2-3, with 11 bases matching TRBD2. After removal of 5 bases from V and 3 bases from J, the junction contained 4 bases not matched to a gene. From germline, CDR1 is SEHNR and CDR2 FQNEAQ (reference sequence). This CDR3 is built from 15 residues. The CDR3 sequence: CASSPGLAETDTQYF. The DNA for the CDR3 is TGTGCCAGCAGCCCGGGACTAGCGGAGACAGATACGCAGTATTTT.

Concerning this clone: The same CDR3 arises from other DNA sequences in this sample as well. The rearrangement joins TRBV5-1 to TRBJ1-1; D not resolved. Germline CDR1 is SGHRS and CDR2 is YFSETQ. This CDR3 is built from 13 residues. V was shortened by 0 bases and J by 3 bases, with 6 bases between the two germline ends. DNA of the CDR3: TGCGCCAGCAGCTTGGTAGGGTACACTGAAGCTTTCTTT. It encodes CASSLVGYTEAFF.

This sequence joins TRBV27 and TRBJ2-7; 12 nucleotides agree with TRBD2. The CDR3 has 16 residues. The germline CDR1 and CDR2 sequences are MNHEY and SMNVEV (reference sequence). Germline trimming cut 2 bases from V and 0 bases from J; bases unmatched to any gene: 2. DNA of the CDR3: TGTGCCAGCAGTTTACTAGCGGGAGGGAGCTCCTACGAGCAGTACTTC. Residues: CASSLLAGGSSYEQYF.

The CDR3 protein is CASSGTGVGEQFF. In nucleotides, the CDR3 is TGTGCCAGCAGCGGTACAGGGGTCGGTGAGCAGTTCTTC. The gene calls are TRBV7-3 and TRBJ2-1; 7 nucleotides agree with TRBD1. Germline-derived CDR1 and CDR2 are SGHTA and FQGTGA. The CDR3 runs to 13 residues. J lost 9 bases, V lost 5 bases, and 7 bases had no gene match.

V and J are TRBV6-5 and TRBJ1-2; TRBD1 is a possible D gene (5 bases). The CDR3 has 14 residues. Looked up from germline, CDR1 is MNHEY and CDR2 is SVGAGI. Trimming pared 0 bases from V and 7 bases from J, leaving 12 bases between. The CDR3 reads CASSYSRGDGGYTF. The CDR3 nucleotides read TGTGCCAGCAGTTACTCGCGAGGGGACGGTGGCTACACCTTC.